These 15 T cell receptor beta chains originate from one sample sequenced in a study of CD8+CD57+ T cells in acquired aplastic anemia. Genomic DNA served as template for TCR beta VDJ and CDR3 profiling. MiXCR, run by TCRdb on the reads, gives a single entry per CDR3 protein. Of about 160,000 distinct CDR3 sequences in the sample, about 50% were seen once. All patients picked for sequencing had shown, by flow cytometry, an expansion of CD8+CD57+ cells. Sequencing was performed on sorted CD4+, CD8+, or CD8+CD57+ T cells (not recorded which) from PBMCs. The receptors here all came from a human donor with aplastic anemia.

With respect to this clonotype: A much more abundant neighbour one base away suggests this may be a read error. The V and J genes are TRBV6-1 and TRBJ2-4; tentative D call: TRBD2 (5 bases). The germline CDR1 and CDR2 sequences are MNHNS and SASEGT. The CDR3 has 15 amino acids. DNA of the CDR3: TGTGCCAGCAGTGTACCGGGAACATGGGGTGGCATTCAGCACTTC. As protein: CASSVPGTWGGIQHF.

The table lists this clonotype with many counts. V usage is TRBV24-1 and J usage is TRBJ1-1; 8 bases align to TRBD1. This CDR3 comprises 14 residues. Germline V CDR1 and CDR2: KGHDR, SFDVKD. With V trimmed by 7 bases and J by 4 bases, 7 bases remained unmatched. The CDR3 bases are TGTGCCACCAGAGGACAGGGCGGTGTCACTGAAGCTTTCTTT. Translated, it gives CATRGQGGVTEAFF.

The chain is built from TRBV20-1 and TRBJ1-6, with 9 bases fitting TRBD1. Trimming cost V 3 bases and J 10 bases; bases outside gene matches: 7. The CDR3 consists of 14 residues. The germline gives CDR1 DFQATT, CDR2 SNEGSKA (reference sequence). CDR3 sequence reads: CSASGGQGSSPLHF. CDR3 nucleotide sequence: TGCAGTGCTAGTGGCGGACAGGGGTCGTCACCCCTCCACTTT.

V gene TRBV5-6 combines with J gene TRBJ2-1; 7 nucleotides align to TRBD2. From germline, CDR1 is SGHDT and CDR2 YYEEEE. The length of the CDR3 is 16 residues. Trimming cost V 4 bases and J 6 bases; bases outside gene matches: 13. The CDR3 here is CASSLLSGAPGNEQFF. CDR3 sequence (DNA): TGTGCCAGCAGCCTATTAAGCGGGGCTCCTGGCAATGAGCAGTTCTTC.

This chain links TRBV2 with TRBJ2-1; D possibly corresponds to TRBD2 (6 bases). Trimming removed 11 bases at V and 7 bases at J, with 18 bases between. The CDR3 is made up of 13 amino acids. Germline V gives CDR1 SNHLY, CDR2 FYNNEI. The CDR3 loop is CAGGAGSGNEQFF. DNA for the CDR3: TGTGCCGGAGGGGCGGGAAGTGGGAATGAGCAGTTCTTC.

This chain joins TRBV29-1 and TRBJ1-2; the D gene is possibly TRBD1 (5 bases). Germline lookup yields CDR1 SQVTM and CDR2 ANQGSEA. V was shortened by 0 bases and J by 8 bases, with 16 bases between the two germline ends. The length of the CDR3 is 14 residues. The CDR3 sequence: CSVEDGGEGKGYTF. The CDR3 DNA follows: TGCAGCGTTGAAGATGGAGGGGAGGGTAAGGGCTACACCTTC.

Comments on this clonotype: The junction differs from germline at one of its ends, possibly a read error. V usage is TRBV10-3 and J usage is TRBJ2-7; 9 bases match TRBD1. The CDR3 sequence is 17 residues long. Germline CDR1 reads ENHRY; CDR2 reads SYGVKD. CDR3 residues: CASSYSITPGQGYEQYF. DNA for the CDR3: TGTGCCAGCAGTTACTCGATAACCCCGGGACAGGGCTACGAGCAGTACTTC.

This clonotype was detected ten times or more. V gene TRBV29-1 combines with J gene TRBJ2-7; possible D gene TRBD2, 6 bases. CDR1 and CDR2 (germline): SQVTM, ANQGSEA. The V gene lost 5 bases and the J gene lost 2 bases, with 13 bases spanning the gap. The CDR3 loop spans 13 amino acids. The CDR3 loop is CSVLGGIPYEQYF. The CDR3 DNA reads as TGCAGCGTTCTAGGAGGGATCCCCTACGAGCAGTACTTC.

This clonotype was recorded only once. The rearrangement links TRBV10-3 to TRBJ2-1, with D perhaps TRBD1 (6 bases). CDR1 ENHRY and CDR2 SYGVKD come from the germline V gene. The CDR3 extends over 14 amino acids. The V and J ends lost 8 bases and 5 bases respectively, with 16 bases between them. The chain's CDR3 is CAIARIDRNNEQFF. The CDR3 DNA is TGTGCCATCGCCCGAATCGACAGGAACAATGAGCAGTTCTTC.

V is TRBV7-8 and J is TRBJ2-7; D may be TRBD2 (5 bases). Per the germline V gene, CDR1 is SGHVS and CDR2 is FQNEAQ. V lost 5 bases, J lost 6 bases, and 14 bases lay in between. This CDR3 spans 13 amino acids. The CDR3 coding sequence is TGTGCCAGCAGCCCTTTACGGGAAGGCGAGCAGTACTTC. Translation: CASSPLREGEQYF.

V gene TRBV29-1 combines with J gene TRBJ1-2; 9 bases fit TRBD1. Unmatched junction bases numbered 5, after V lost 4 bases and J lost 5 bases. The CDR3 is 13 residues long. Germline-derived CDR1 and CDR2 are SQVTM and ANQGSEA. CDR3 amino acids: CSVAKQGAYGYTF. Here the CDR3 DNA reads TGCAGCGTTGCTAAACAGGGGGCTTATGGCTACACCTTC.

In this sample, this clonotype turned up many times. This rearrangement joins TRBV30 to TRBJ2-3, with TRBD2 as a possible D gene (6 bases). Germline lookup yields CDR1 GTSNPN and CDR2 SVGIG (reference sequence). The CDR3 is 12 amino acids. Trimming took off 7 bases at V and 6 bases at J, with 14 bases between the two ends. The CDR3 DNA reads as TGTGCCTATTGGATGGGAGGCGATACGCAGTATTTT. This codes for CAYWMGGDTQYF.

The V gene is TRBV12-3 or TRBV12-4, the J gene TRBJ2-7; a weak D match, TRBD2 (6 bases). The V end lost 2 bases, the J end lost 3 bases, and 11 bases lay between the germline ends. This CDR3 is built from 14 residues. The chain's CDR3 is CASSLSGDHYEQYF. The CDR3 DNA is TGTGCCAGCAGTTTATCGGGGGACCACTACGAGCAGTACTTC.

V gene TRBV29-1 combines with J gene TRBJ2-7, with D perhaps TRBD1 (5 bases). The CDR3 covers 14 residues. Germline V gene sequence: CDR1 SQVTM, CDR2 ANQGSEA. Trimming took 4 bases from V and 7 from J, leaving 20 bases between them. The CDR3 reads CSVARQQGVGEQYF. CDR3 nucleotides: TGCAGCGTTGCTCGGCAGCAAGGGGTTGGGGAGCAGTACTTC.

This clonotype was counted ten times or more. This sequence joins TRBV12-3 or TRBV12-4 and TRBJ2-3; weak D call: TRBD2 (7 bases). V lost 7 bases to trimming and J lost 2 bases, with 16 bases between them. The CDR3 is made up of 15 amino acids. The CDR3 region is CASTLTGGSTDTQYF. CDR3 nucleotides: TGTGCCAGCACCCTAACGGGGGGCTCCACAGATACGCAGTATTTT.